The 23 T cell receptor beta chains listed next were all sequenced from one sample in a study of blood T cell repertoires in COVID-19. Some clones are missing from TCRdb's copy, which holds only in-frame ones; the method was immunoSEQ multiplex PCR. The table shows around 50,000 clones, with around 73% occurring only once. Sample: PBMCs or T cells enriched from blood (not recorded which). These receptors were collected from a woman aged 45 to 65 with acute COVID-19.

The chain is built from TRBV30 and TRBJ2-2; D call uncertain. The CDR3 is 14 residues long. Between the trimmed V and J ends, which lost 3 bases and 2 bases, there was a span of 10 bases. Germline V gene lookup returns CDR1 GTSNPN and CDR2 SVGIG (reference sequence). The CDR3 sequence: CAWRTGSNTGELFF. The CDR3 coding sequence is TGTGCCTGGAGGACTGGCTCTAACACCGGGGAGCTGTTTTTT.

J is TRBJ2-3 and V is TRBV29-1; 7 positions match TRBD1. With V trimmed by 6 bases and J by 5 bases, 5 bases remained unmatched. CDR1 and CDR2 (germline): SQVTM, ANQGSEA. The CDR3 sequence is 12 residues long. The CDR3 protein is CSVRTGEDTQYF. For the CDR3, the DNA is TGCAGCGTCCGCACAGGGGAAGATACGCAGTATTTT.

The rearrangement uses TRBV27 and TRBJ2-7; the match to TRBD1 covers 7 bases. The V gene's germline CDR1 is MNHEY and CDR2 SMNVEV (reference sequence). This CDR3 has 13 residues. V shed 6 bases, J shed 2 bases, and the junction held 4 bases outside the gene matches. The CDR3 loop is CASSPGQPYEQYF. The CDR3 nucleotides read TGTGCCAGCAGCCCGGGACAGCCCTACGAGCAGTACTTC.

The chain combines TRBV6-4 with TRBJ1-1, with a weak D call TRBD1 (5 bases). The CDR3 is made up of 13 amino acids. Trimming stripped 3 bases from V and 3 bases from J, with 8 bases between. Looked up from germline, CDR1 is MRHNA and CDR2 is SNTAGT. CDR3 sequence: CASSEQVHTEAFF. The CDR3 nucleotides are TGTGCCAGCAGTGAACAGGTCCACACTGAAGCTTTCTTT.

The chain recombines TRBV7-9 with TRBJ2-3; perhaps TRBD1 as D (6 bases). CDR3 length: 14 amino acids. Germline lookup yields CDR1 SEHNR and CDR2 FQNEAQ (reference sequence). V was clipped by 5 bases and J by 2 bases, with 11 bases between them. The CDR3 nucleotides read TGTGCCAGCAGCAAGGACAGAAACACAGATACGCAGTATTTT. Protein: CASSKDRNTDTQYF.

The chain combines TRBV7-9 with TRBJ1-2; D unresolved. The CDR3 runs 12 residues. The ends were cut back, 1 base at V and 5 bases at J, with 5 bases in the middle. In germline, CDR1 is SEHNR, CDR2 FQNEAQ (reference sequence). The chain's CDR3 is CASSLEAYGYTF. In DNA, the CDR3 is TGTGCCAGCAGCTTAGAAGCTTATGGCTACACCTTC.

The sample holds a few counts of this clone. The chain couples TRBV24-1 to TRBJ1-6, with TRBD1 matching over 7 bases. Trimming took 2 bases from V and 6 from J; bases not matched to a gene: 9. The germline CDR1 and CDR2 sequences are KGHDR and SFDVKD. This CDR3 is built from 17 residues. DNA of the CDR3: TGTGCCACCAGTGATTGGGGGACAGCTTCTACTAATTCACCCCTCCACTTT. Its protein is CATSDWGTASTNSPLHF.

This clone turned up a few times. The genes are TRBV6-5 and TRBJ1-2, with 9 bases aligning to TRBD1. V shed 6 bases, J shed 4 bases, and the junction held 6 bases outside the gene matches. Germline-derived CDR1 and CDR2 are MNHEY and SVGAGI. The CDR3 consists of 14 residues. The CDR3 DNA follows: TGTGCCAGCAGACAACCGACAGGGGGCTATGGCTACACCTTC. Its translation: CASRQPTGGYGYTF.

The rearrangement joins TRBV28 to TRBJ1-2, with D possibly matching TRBD1 (6 bases). Germline V gene lookup returns CDR1 MDHEN and CDR2 SYDVKM. CDR3 length: 13 amino acids. Trimming shortened V by 8 bases and J by 5 bases, and 15 bases separated the two germline ends. This CDR3 reads CASGPGQVYGYTF. In DNA form, the CDR3 reads TGTGCCAGCGGACCGGGACAAGTTTATGGCTACACCTTC.

This clone appeared a few times. The CDR3 spells CATSSGLAKNIQYF. As DNA, the CDR3 is TGTGCCACCAGTTCGGGACTAGCCAAAAACATTCAGTACTTC. The chain employs TRBV15 and TRBJ2-4; TRBD2 is a possible D gene (6 bases). Trimming stripped 6 bases from V and 0 bases from J, with 9 bases between. Germline CDR1 is LNHNV and CDR2 is YYDKDF (reference sequence). This CDR3 has 14 amino acids.

In this sample, this clone turned up a few times. The CDR3 DNA is TGCGCCAGCGGCCAGGGGGGACAGGGGACCGGGGAGCTGTTTTTT. Translation: CASGQGGQGTGELFF. The chain uses TRBV5-1 and TRBJ2-2, with TRBD1 matching 10 bases. V shed 7 bases, J shed 5 bases, and the junction held 8 bases outside the gene matches. This CDR3 has 15 residues. Germline V gives CDR1 SGHRS, CDR2 YFSETQ. Based on the CDR3 plus reference TRBV5-1 and TRBJ2-2, the full variable domain is KAGVTQTPRYLIKTRGQQVTLSCSPISGHRSVSWYQQTPGQGLQFLFEYFSETQRNKGNFPGRFSGRQFSNSRSEMNVSTLELGDSALYLCASGQGGQGTGELFFGEGSRLTVL.

J is TRBJ2-5 and V is TRBV12-3 or TRBV12-4; D gene ambiguous. Trimming shortened V by 5 bases and J by 7 bases, and 8 bases separated the two germline ends. This CDR3 is built from 11 residues. CDR3 bases: TGTGCCAGCAGTGCGCAACGGACCCAGTACTTC. This gives the protein CASSAQRTQYF.

V usage is TRBV28 and J usage is TRBJ1-2; possibly TRBD1 for D (5 bases). The CDR3 sequence is 16 residues long. Between the trimmed V and J ends, which lost 3 bases and 0 bases, there was a span of 14 bases. Germline assignment: CDR1 MDHEN and CDR2 SYDVKM. This CDR3 is CASSLAQGGANYGYTF. The CDR3 nucleotides read TGTGCCAGCAGTTTGGCCCAGGGAGGGGCTAACTATGGCTACACCTTC.

The chain recombines TRBV10-3 with TRBJ2-1, with a weak D call TRBD2 (6 bases). Germline CDR1 reads ENHRY; CDR2 reads SYGVKD. The CDR3 has 16 residues. Between the trimmed V and J ends, which lost 4 bases and 0 bases, there was a span of 13 bases. The CDR3 DNA sequence: TGTGCCATCAGTGGGGCCGGGACTTCCTCCTACAATGAGCAGTTCTTC. It codes for CAISGAGTSSYNEQFF.

This rearrangement joins TRBV6-5 to TRBJ2-7, with 7 bases fitting TRBD1. CDR1 MNHEY and CDR2 SVGAGI come from the germline V gene. The CDR3 extends over 13 amino acids. The ends lost 6 bases at V and 2 bases at J; junction bases unmatched: 4. The CDR3 protein is CASSETGTYEQYF. The CDR3 DNA reads TGTGCCAGCAGCGAGACAGGGACCTACGAGCAGTACTTC.

The chain is built from TRBV6-1 and TRBJ1-2; TRBD1 matches at 10 bases. The CDR3 is 15 residues long. Germline loops: CDR1 MNHNS, CDR2 SASEGT. Trimming took 1 base from V and 7 from J; bases not matched to a gene: 6. The CDR3 is CASSEVGDRGGGYTF. The CDR3 nucleotides read TGTGCCAGCAGTGAAGTAGGGGACAGGGGAGGTGGCTACACCTTC.

This clone has a single count. The chain carries TRBV19 and TRBJ2-3, with D hard to call. The CDR3 has 16 residues. Trimming pared 4 bases from V and 0 bases from J, leaving 14 bases between. Germline lookup yields CDR1 LNHDA and CDR2 SQIVND (reference sequence). The CDR3 protein is CASSNPDSASTDTQYF. The CDR3 nucleotides read TGTGCCAGTAGTAACCCCGACTCCGCGAGCACAGATACGCAGTATTTT.

V gene TRBV4-1 combines with J gene TRBJ2-3; 9 bases agree with TRBD1. Trimming cost V 0 bases and J 5 bases; bases outside gene matches: 9. The CDR3 spans 17 residues. CDR1 is MGHRA, CDR2 YSYEKL, per germline. The CDR3 sequence: CASSQDSGTGKGDTQYF. CDR3 sequence (DNA): TGCGCCAGCAGCCAAGATTCAGGGACAGGGAAGGGAGATACGCAGTATTTT.

The rearrangement joins TRBV7-8 to TRBJ1-1; 7 bases line up with TRBD1. The germline V gene encodes CDR1 SGHVS and CDR2 FQNEAQ. This CDR3 spans 16 amino acids. V shed 1 base, J shed 4 bases, and the junction held 9 bases outside the gene matches. In DNA form, the CDR3 reads TGTGCCAGCAGCTTAGGATTGACAGGGAGAGGCACTGAAGCTTTCTTT. Its protein is CASSLGLTGRGTEAFF.

CDR3 residues: CATSDFSPTARGVSTEAFF. CDR3 DNA sequence: TGTGCCACCAGTGATTTCAGTCCGACAGCTAGGGGTGTGAGTACTGAAGCTTTCTTT. The rearrangement uses TRBV24-1 and TRBJ1-1, with D perhaps matching TRBD1 (5 bases). The germline gives CDR1 KGHDR, CDR2 SFDVKD. The germline V and J ends were trimmed by 1 base and 5 bases, with 25 bases remaining between them. The CDR3 loop spans 19 amino acids.

The chain has TRBV18 and TRBJ1-1; D is possibly TRBD1 (6 bases). This CDR3 region has 15 residues. Trimming pared 2 bases from V and 4 bases from J, leaving 14 bases between. Per germline, CDR1 KGHSH and CDR2 LQKENI. DNA for the CDR3: TGTGCCAGCTCACCAGTCTCAGGGGATCGCACTGAAGCTTTCTTT. Residues: CASSPVSGDRTEAFF.

The chain employs TRBV9 and TRBJ1-2; D is perhaps TRBD1 (6 bases). The CDR3 spans 14 residues. V lost 3 bases and J 8 bases, leaving 17 bases between the germline ends. Germline lookup yields CDR1 SGDLS and CDR2 YYNGEE. CDR3 DNA: TGTGCCAGCAGCGCGCGGGGGGGGGCGCGAGGCTACACCTTC. Amino acid sequence: CASSARGGARGYTF.

CDR3 in amino acids: CASSLNGDYEQYF. The CDR3 DNA reads as TGCGCCAGCAGCCTGAACGGGGACTACGAGCAGTACTTC. The chain carries TRBV5-1 and TRBJ2-7; tentatively, D is TRBD2 (5 bases). Germline-derived CDR1 and CDR2 are SGHRS and YFSETQ. The length of the CDR3 is 13 residues. V was clipped by 4 bases and J by 3 bases, with 11 bases between them.